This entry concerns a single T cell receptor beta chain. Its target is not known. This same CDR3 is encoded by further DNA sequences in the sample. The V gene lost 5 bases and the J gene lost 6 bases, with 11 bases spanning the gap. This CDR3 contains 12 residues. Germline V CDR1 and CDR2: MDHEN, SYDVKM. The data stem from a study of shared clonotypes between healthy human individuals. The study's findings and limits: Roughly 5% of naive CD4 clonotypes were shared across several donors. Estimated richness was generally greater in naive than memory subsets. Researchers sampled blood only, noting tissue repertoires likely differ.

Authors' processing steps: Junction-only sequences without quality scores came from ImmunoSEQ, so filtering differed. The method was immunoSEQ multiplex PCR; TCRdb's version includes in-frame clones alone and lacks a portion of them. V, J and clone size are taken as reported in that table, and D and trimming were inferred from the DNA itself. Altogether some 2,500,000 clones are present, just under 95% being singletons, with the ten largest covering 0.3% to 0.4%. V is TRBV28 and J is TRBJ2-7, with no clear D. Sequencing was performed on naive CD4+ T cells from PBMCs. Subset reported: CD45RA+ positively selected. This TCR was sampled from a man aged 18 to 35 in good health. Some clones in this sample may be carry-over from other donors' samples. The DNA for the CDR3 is TGTGCCAGCAGTCTCCGGACGGGCGAGCAGTACTTC. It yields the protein CASSLRTGEQYF.